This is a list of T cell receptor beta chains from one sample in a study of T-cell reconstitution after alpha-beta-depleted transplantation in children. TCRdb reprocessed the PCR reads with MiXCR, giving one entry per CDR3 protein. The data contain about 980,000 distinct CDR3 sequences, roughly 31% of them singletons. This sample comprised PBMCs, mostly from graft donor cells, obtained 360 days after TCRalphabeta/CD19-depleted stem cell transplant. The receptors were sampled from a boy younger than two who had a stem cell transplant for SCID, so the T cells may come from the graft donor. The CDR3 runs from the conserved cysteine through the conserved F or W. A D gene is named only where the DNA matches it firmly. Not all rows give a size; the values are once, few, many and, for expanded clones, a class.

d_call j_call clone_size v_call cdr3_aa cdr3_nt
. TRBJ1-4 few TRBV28 CASSNLEKLFF TGTGCCAGCAGTAACCTGGAGAAACTGTTTTTT
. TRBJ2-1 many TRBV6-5 CASRSTYGGYNEQFF TGTGCCAGCAGATCTACTTATGGGGGCTACAATGAGCAGTTCTTC
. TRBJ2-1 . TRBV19 CASSAGGGINEQFF TGTGCCAGTAGTGCCGGCGGAGGGATCAATGAGCAGTTCTTC
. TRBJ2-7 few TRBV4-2 CASSPVGEPGYEQYF TGTGCCAGCAGCCCTGTGGGGGAGCCAGGGTACGAGCAGTACTTC
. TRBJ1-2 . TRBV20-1 CSARDRPGTGGYTF TGCAGTGCTAGAGATCGGCCAGGGACGGGCGGCTACACCTTC
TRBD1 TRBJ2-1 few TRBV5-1 CASSSRDRGYYEQFF TGCGCCAGCAGCTCCCGGGACAGGGGATATTATGAGCAGTTCTTC
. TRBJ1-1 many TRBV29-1 CTTLRGNTEAFF TGCACCACACTTAGGGGGAACACTGAAGCTTTCTTT
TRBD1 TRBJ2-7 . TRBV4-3 CASSQKGTGMYEQYF TGCGCCAGCAGCCAAAAGGGGACAGGGATGTACGAGCAGTACTTC
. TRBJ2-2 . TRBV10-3 CAISLLGGNTGELFF TGTGCCATCAGTCTGTTAGGGGGAAACACCGGGGAGCTGTTTTTT
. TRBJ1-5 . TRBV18 CASSPGNGNQPQHF TGTGCCAGCTCACCAGGGAACGGAAATCAGCCCCAGCATTTT
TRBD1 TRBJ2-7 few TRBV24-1 CATSPDPRTGKNEQYF TGTGCCACCAGTCCTGACCCCCGGACAGGGAAGAACGAGCAGTACTTC
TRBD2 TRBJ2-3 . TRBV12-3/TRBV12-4 CASSRRGLAGADTQYF TGTGCCAGCAGTCGAAGGGGACTAGCGGGGGCAGATACGCAGTATTTT
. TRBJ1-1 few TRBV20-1 CSARDSGPDREAFF TGCAGTGCTAGAGATAGCGGGCCGGACAGAGAAGCTTTCTTT
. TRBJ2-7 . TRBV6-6 CASSRVTAYEQYF TGTGCCAGCAGCCGCGTGACAGCCTACGAGCAGTACTTC
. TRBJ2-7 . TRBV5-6 CASSFTFDTLSDEQYF TGTGCCAGCAGCTTCACGTTCGACACCCTCTCGGACGAGCAGTACTTC
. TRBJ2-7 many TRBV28 CASSPNRDWAYEQYF TGTGCCAGCAGTCCTAACAGGGATTGGGCCTACGAGCAGTACTTC
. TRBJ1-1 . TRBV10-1 CASSEVRTGNTEAFF TGCGCCAGCAGTGAGGTACGGACTGGGAACACTGAAGCTTTCTTT
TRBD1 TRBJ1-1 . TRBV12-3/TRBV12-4 CASSLSQGGTMNTEAFF TGTGCCAGCAGTTTAAGTCAGGGGGGGACTATGAACACTGAAGCTTTCTTT
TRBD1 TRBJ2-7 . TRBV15 CATRKRTGPYEQYF TGTGCCACCAGGAAGAGGACAGGACCCTACGAGCAGTACTTC
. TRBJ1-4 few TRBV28 CASSFMGSREKLFF TGTGCCAGCAGTTTTATGGGTTCTCGAGAAAAACTGTTTTTT
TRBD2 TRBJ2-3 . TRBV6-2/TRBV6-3 CATRWEGLFLYTQYF TGTGCCACCCGATGGGAGGGCCTGTTCCTCTATACGCAGTATTTT
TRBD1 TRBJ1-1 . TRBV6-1 CASRGQGALRAEAFF TGTGCCAGCAGGGGACAGGGGGCTTTAAGAGCTGAAGCTTTCTTT
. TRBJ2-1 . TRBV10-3 CAISERSSNEQFF TGTGCCATCAGTGAGCGGAGTAGCAATGAGCAGTTCTTC
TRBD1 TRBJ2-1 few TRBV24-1 CATSDHRGYEQFF TGTGCCACCAGTGATCACAGGGGATATGAGCAGTTCTTC
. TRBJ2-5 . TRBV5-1 CASSRTVGGQETQYF TGCGCCAGCAGCCGGACGGTCGGCGGCCAAGAGACCCAGTACTTC
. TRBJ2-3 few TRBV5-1 CASSLSEVDTQYF TGCGCCAGCAGCTTGTCTGAGGTGGATACGCAGTATTTT
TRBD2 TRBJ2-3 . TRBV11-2 CASSRRVLAGGGTDTQYF TGTGCCAGCAGCCGGAGGGTGCTAGCGGGGGGGGGCACAGATACGCAGTATTTT
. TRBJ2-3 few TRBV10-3 CAISEYTEKDTDTQYF TGTGCCATCAGTGAGTACACCGAGAAGGACACAGATACGCAGTATTTT
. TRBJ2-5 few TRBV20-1 CSARAQEKTQYF TGCAGTGCTAGAGCGCAGGAAAAGACCCAGTACTTC
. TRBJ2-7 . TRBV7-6 CASSLFPGSYEQYF TGTGCCAGCAGCTTATTTCCAGGATCCTACGAGCAGTACTTC
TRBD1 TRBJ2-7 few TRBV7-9 CASSLGGGQGNEQYF TGTGCCAGCAGCTTAGGCGGGGGACAGGGGAACGAGCAGTACTTC
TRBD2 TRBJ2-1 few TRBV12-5 CASGLHTSDNEQFF TGTGCTAGTGGCCTACACACTAGCGACAATGAGCAGTTCTTC
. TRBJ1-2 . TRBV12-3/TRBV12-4 CASRTAYGYTF TGTGCCAGCCGGACGGCTTATGGCTACACCTTC
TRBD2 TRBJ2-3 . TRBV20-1 CSAPSGGVYGGYTDTQYF TGCAGTGCCCCAAGCGGGGGGGTATATGGAGGTTACACAGATACGCAGTATTTT
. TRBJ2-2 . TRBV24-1 CATSGARVPDTGELFF TGTGCCACCAGTGGGGCCCGGGTTCCGGACACCGGGGAGCTGTTTTTT
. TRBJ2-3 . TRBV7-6 CASSSGVYTQYF TGTGCCAGCAGCTCTGGCGTTTATACGCAGTATTTT
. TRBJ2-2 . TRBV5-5 CASRPLGRNTGELFF TGTGCCAGCAGACCCCTAGGAAGGAACACCGGGGAGCTGTTTTTT
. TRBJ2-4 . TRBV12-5 CASGFTGTTIEYF TGTGCTAGTGGTTTCACCGGGACGACTATTGAGTACTTC
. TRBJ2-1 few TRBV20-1 CSAFSPQGPRNEQFF TGCAGTGCTTTTTCCCCACAGGGCCCTCGCAATGAGCAGTTCTTC
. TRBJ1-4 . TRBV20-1 CSARRPDEKLFF TGCAGTGCTAGGAGGCCGGATGAAAAACTGTTTTTT
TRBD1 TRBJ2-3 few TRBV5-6 CASSFLTTGTMDTQYF TGTGCCAGCAGCTTTTTAACGACAGGGACAATGGATACGCAGTATTTT
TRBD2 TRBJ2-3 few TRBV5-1 CASSLGGTITDTQYF TGCGCCAGCAGCCTCGGGGGGACCATCACAGATACGCAGTATTTT